Each of the 27 T cell receptor beta chains below was sequenced from the same sample in a study of blood T cell repertoires in COVID-19. Data came from immunoSEQ multiplex PCR; TCRdb stores just in-frame clones and leaves some out. The table lists roughly 140,000 clones, about 88% of them singletons. The specimen was PBMCs or T cells enriched from blood (not recorded which). Receptors were obtained from a man in his forties or fifties who had recovered from COVID-19.

V gene TRBV27 combines with J gene TRBJ2-6; 11 nucleotides line up with TRBD1. From germline, CDR1 is MNHEY and CDR2 SMNVEV (reference sequence). There are 17 residues in the CDR3. Trimming cost V 2 bases and J 2 bases; bases outside gene matches: 2. The CDR3 region has the DNA TGTGCCAGCAGTTTAGGACAGGGGGCGGCTGGGGCCAACGTCCTGACTTTC. It is translated as CASSLGQGAAGANVLTF.

This chain links TRBV9 with TRBJ1-1; perhaps TRBD1 as D (5 bases). The ends were cut back, 3 bases at V and 4 bases at J, with 16 bases in the middle. The length of the CDR3 is 15 residues. Germline-derived CDR1 and CDR2 are SGDLS and YYNGEE. CDR3 nucleotide sequence: TGTGCCAGCAGCGCCATGTTGGGGCAAGGCACTGAAGCTTTCTTT. This sequence encodes CASSAMLGQGTEAFF. Full variable domain (outside the CDR3, taken from reference TRBV9 and TRBJ1-1): DSGVTQTPKHLITATGQRVTLRCSPRSGDLSVYWYQQSLDQGLQFLIQYYNGEERAKGNILERFSAQQFPDLHSELNLSSLELGDSALYFCASSAMLGQGTEAFFGQGTRLTVV.

The chain has TRBV12-3 or TRBV12-4 and TRBJ2-1; tentatively, D is TRBD1 (6 bases). Trimming removed 4 bases at V and 5 bases at J, with 9 bases between. The CDR3 is 13 residues long. The CDR3 here is CASSWWTDNEQFF. In DNA form, the CDR3 reads TGTGCCAGCAGTTGGTGGACAGACAATGAGCAGTTCTTC.

This chain links TRBV10-1 with TRBJ1-5, with TRBD1 matching 7 bases. V trimming: 10 bases; J trimming: 0 bases; junction bases outside the gene matches: 21. The CDR3 loop spans 19 amino acids. CDR1 is WNHNN and CDR2 is SYGVQD in the germline V gene (reference sequence). The CDR3 region is CATVYLSNNTGDSNQPQHF. Here the CDR3 DNA reads TGCGCCACTGTATACCTCTCGAATAATACAGGGGATAGCAATCAGCCCCAGCATTTT.

The chain links TRBV30 to TRBJ1-6, with D possibly TRBD1 on 5 matching bases. V was trimmed by 5 bases and J by 5 bases, leaving 10 bases between them. CDR1 and CDR2 from the germline V gene are GTSNPN and SVGIG (reference sequence). This CDR3 spans 13 amino acids. The CDR3 nucleotides are TGTGCCTGGGAGGGGTTCAATAATTCACCCCTCCACTTT. Its protein is CAWEGFNNSPLHF.

This clone has just one count. The gene calls are TRBV5-5 and TRBJ1-5; D uncertain. Trimming left V 0 bases short and J 2 bases short, with 15 bases between. Germline CDR1 and CDR2: SGHKS and YYEKEE (reference sequence). This CDR3 has 17 amino acids. The CDR3 sequence is CASSLERVGWGNQPQHF. CDR3 DNA: TGTGCCAGCAGCTTGGAGCGGGTGGGTTGGGGCAATCAGCCCCAGCATTTT.

The V and J genes are TRBV3-1 (or the pseudogene TRBV3-2) and TRBJ2-3; D possibly corresponds to TRBD1 (5 bases). The CDR3 is 16 residues long. CDR1 LGHDT and CDR2 YNNKEL come from the germline V gene (reference sequence). V dropped 4 bases and J dropped 2 bases, with 16 bases sitting between them. CDR3 sequence: CASSRRQSAATDTQYF. The CDR3 nucleotides read TGTGCCAGCAGCCGGAGACAGTCCGCGGCCACAGATACGCAGTATTTT.

This chain uses TRBV9 with TRBJ2-7; 7 bases map to TRBD2. The ends lost 3 bases at V and 0 bases at J; junction bases unmatched: 6. This CDR3 spans 15 amino acids. Germline values: CDR1 SGDLS, CDR2 YYNGEE. The CDR3 coding sequence is TGTGCCAGCAGCGGCGGACTAGGGAGCTCCTACGAGCAGTACTTC. Translating gives CASSGGLGSSYEQYF.

A few counts support this clone. The chain carries TRBV5-1 and TRBJ2-3; TRBD1 matches 7 bases. CDR3 length equals 19 residues. V lost 4 bases and J lost 1; bases outside the gene matches: 18. Germline loops: CDR1 SGHRS, CDR2 YFSETQ. The DNA for the CDR3 is TGCGCCAGCAGCAAAGATGGGCCCACAGGGGTTCGCGGCACAGATACGCAGTATTTT. Encoded protein: CASSKDGPTGVRGTDTQYF. Full variable domain (outside the CDR3, taken from reference TRBV5-1 and TRBJ2-3): KAGVTQTPRYLIKTRGQQVTLSCSPISGHRSVSWYQQTPGQGLQFLFEYFSETQRNKGNFPGRFSGRQFSNSRSEMNVSTLELGDSALYLCASSKDGPTGVRGTDTQYFGPGTRLTVL.

The chain recombines TRBV7-2 with TRBJ1-1; TRBD1 matches 7 bases. The CDR3 sequence is 15 residues long. J was trimmed by 5 bases and V by 2 bases; bases with no gene match: 8. Germline V gene sequence: CDR1 SGHTA, CDR2 FQGNSA. The CDR3 spells CASSLTSTGRTEAFF. The CDR3 DNA reads TGTGCCAGCAGCTTAACCTCGACAGGGAGAACTGAAGCTTTCTTT.

This clone was counted only a few times. The V gene is TRBV6-5, the J gene TRBJ1-1; 11 nucleotides match TRBD1. Germline assignment: CDR1 MNHEY and CDR2 SVGAGI. CDR3 length: 15 residues. V trimming: 6 bases; J trimming: 7 bases; junction bases outside the gene matches: 10. CDR3 in DNA: TGTGCCAGCAGCCGCAAAGGACAGGGGGCTTTTGAAGCTTTCTTT. Protein: CASSRKGQGAFEAFF.

The V call is TRBV9, the J call TRBJ1-1; possible D gene TRBD1, 6 bases. Germline loops: CDR1 SGDLS, CDR2 YYNGEE. V was trimmed by 4 bases and J by 9 bases, leaving 13 bases between them. The CDR3 consists of 12 residues. The CDR3 spells CASSPEGVQAFF. CDR3 DNA sequence: TGTGCCAGCAGCCCCGAGGGGGTACAAGCTTTCTTT.

The CDR3 reads CASSLSGTVGTGELFF. CDR3 bases: TGTGCCAGCAGCTTAAGTGGGACAGTAGGCACCGGGGAGCTGTTTTTT. J is TRBJ2-2 and V is TRBV7-3, with 7 bases matching TRBD1. Germline V gene lookup returns CDR1 SGHTA and CDR2 FQGTGA. The CDR3 has 16 residues. V shed 1 base, J shed 4 bases, and the junction held 6 bases outside the gene matches.

The chain couples TRBV19 to TRBJ2-3; possible D gene TRBD2, 6 bases. The germline V gene encodes CDR1 LNHDA and CDR2 SQIVND (reference sequence). V dropped 4 bases and J dropped 3 bases, with 11 bases sitting between them. The CDR3 is 14 amino acids. CDR3 protein: CASSNRDSTDTQYF. CDR3 DNA sequence: TGTGCCAGTAGTAACCGGGACTCTACAGATACGCAGTATTTT.

V and J are TRBV5-4 and TRBJ1-4; TRBD1 is a possible D gene (6 bases). The V and J ends lost 4 bases and 8 bases respectively, with 18 bases between them. Germline V gives CDR1 SGHNT, CDR2 YYREEE (reference sequence). The CDR3 totals 15 residues. The CDR3 region is CASSEMTGSPEKLFF. For the CDR3, the DNA is TGTGCCAGCAGCGAAATGACAGGCTCCCCAGAAAAACTGTTTTTT.

The CDR3 protein is CASSVYWTEGSIQYF. In nucleotides, the CDR3 is TGTGCCAGCAGCGTCTATTGGACAGAAGGTAGCATTCAGTACTTC. The chain is built from TRBV7-2 and TRBJ2-4, with D possibly matching TRBD1 (6 bases). Germline CDR1 reads SGHTA; CDR2 reads FQGNSA. The germline V and J ends were trimmed by 5 bases and 9 bases, with 20 bases remaining between them. The CDR3 consists of 15 residues.

This chain joins TRBV19 and TRBJ1-3; D unclear. Germline loops: CDR1 LNHDA, CDR2 SQIVND (reference sequence). V lost 7 bases, J lost 0 bases, and 7 bases lay in between. The CDR3 totals 13 residues. Here the CDR3 reads CASITYSGNTIYF. DNA of the CDR3: TGTGCCAGTATAACATACTCTGGAAACACCATATATTTT.

V usage is TRBV7-9 and J usage is TRBJ2-7; 9 bases are shared with TRBD2. CDR3 size: 15 residues. J gave up 2 bases and V 1 base, and 3 bases lay outside the gene matches. Germline loops: CDR1 SEHNR, CDR2 FQNEAQ (reference sequence). CDR3 nucleotides: TGTGCCAGCAGCTTAGGGGCTAGCGGGGCCTACGAGCAGTACTTC. It codes for CASSLGASGAYEQYF.

This rearrangement joins TRBV25-1 to TRBJ2-7; D uncertain. With 4 bases removed from V and 0 bases from J, the gap between germline ends came to 7 bases. The CDR3 is 13 residues long. Germline V gene lookup returns CDR1 MGHDK and CDR2 SYGVNS. CDR3 in DNA: TGTGCCAGCAGTGCGGTCGGCTCCTACGAGCAGTACTTC. Translation: CASSAVGSYEQYF.

To note about this clone: At one end, the junction sequence differs from germline, possibly due to a read error. CDR3 DNA: TGTGCCAGCAGCGTAACCGGGACTAGCGTCGATGAGCAGTTCTTC. This translates into CASSVTGTSVDEQFF. The V gene is TRBV7-3, the J gene TRBJ2-1; 10 positions agree with TRBD2. From germline, CDR1 is SGHTA and CDR2 FQGTGA. The length of the CDR3 is 15 residues.

The rearrangement joins TRBV6-5 to TRBJ2-5; 10 nucleotides agree with TRBD2. Looked up from germline, CDR1 is MNHEY and CDR2 is SVGAGI. The CDR3 contains 16 residues. V shed 2 bases and J 4 bases; nucleotides not matched to a gene: 7. Here the CDR3 reads CASSYPTSGGGETQYF. Written as DNA, the CDR3 is TGTGCCAGCAGTTACCCGACGAGCGGGGGGGGAGAGACCCAGTACTTC.

The gene calls are TRBV7-2 and TRBJ2-1; 8 positions agree with TRBD1. Trimming removed 1 base from V and 7 bases from J; junction bases left unmatched: 3. This CDR3 region has 14 residues. Germline CDR1 and CDR2: SGHTA and FQGNSA. The CDR3 sequence: CASSLGQGRNEQFF. The CDR3 DNA follows: TGTGCCAGCAGCTTAGGACAGGGGCGAAATGAGCAGTTCTTC.

The rearrangement uses TRBV4-3 and TRBJ1-1, with no clear D. The CDR3 totals 18 residues. Germline V gene data show CDR1 as LGHNA and CDR2 as YSLEER. Trimming removed 0 bases at V and 5 bases at J, with 22 bases between. CDR3 coding DNA: TGCGCCAGCAGCCAAGATCTTTGGGTGGTGGGCCCCAGGACTGAAGCTTTCTTT. Amino acids: CASSQDLWVVGPRTEAFF.

The rearrangement uses TRBV4-1 and TRBJ1-1; possible D gene TRBD1, 6 bases. Germline V gene data show CDR1 as MGHRA and CDR2 as YSYEKL. The CDR3 is 14 amino acids. Between the trimmed V and J ends, which lost 6 bases and 1 base, there was a span of 12 bases. The CDR3 loop is CASRGAARNTEAFF. DNA of the CDR3: TGCGCCAGCAGGGGGGCGGCGAGGAACACTGAAGCTTTCTTT.

V and J are TRBV3-1 (or the pseudogene TRBV3-2) and TRBJ2-1, with unresolved D. CDR1 and CDR2 from the germline V gene are LGHDT and YNNKEL (reference sequence). The V and J ends lost 1 base and 0 bases respectively, with 10 bases between them. This CDR3 region has 16 residues. The CDR3 here is CASSQVIVPSYNEQFF. For the CDR3, the DNA is TGTGCCAGCAGCCAAGTGATAGTACCCTCCTACAATGAGCAGTTCTTC.

The V and J genes are TRBV18 and TRBJ1-1, with 8 bases fitting TRBD1. V trimming: 0 bases; J trimming: 5 bases; junction bases outside the gene matches: 5. The CDR3 is 15 residues long. Germline-derived CDR1 and CDR2 are KGHSH and LQKENI. CDR3 amino acids: CASSPPETGVTEAFF. The CDR3 DNA reads as TGTGCCAGCTCACCACCGGAGACAGGGGTAACTGAAGCTTTCTTT.

The V gene is TRBV7-3, the J gene TRBJ2-6; maybe TRBD1 (6 bases). The CDR3 length is 17 residues. Germline V gives CDR1 SGHTA, CDR2 FQGTGA. With 5 bases removed from V and 2 bases from J, the gap between germline ends came to 16 bases. The CDR3 loop is CASSTGILAPGANVLTF. The CDR3 bases are TGTGCCAGCAGCACAGGGATTCTGGCACCTGGGGCCAACGTCCTGACTTTC.